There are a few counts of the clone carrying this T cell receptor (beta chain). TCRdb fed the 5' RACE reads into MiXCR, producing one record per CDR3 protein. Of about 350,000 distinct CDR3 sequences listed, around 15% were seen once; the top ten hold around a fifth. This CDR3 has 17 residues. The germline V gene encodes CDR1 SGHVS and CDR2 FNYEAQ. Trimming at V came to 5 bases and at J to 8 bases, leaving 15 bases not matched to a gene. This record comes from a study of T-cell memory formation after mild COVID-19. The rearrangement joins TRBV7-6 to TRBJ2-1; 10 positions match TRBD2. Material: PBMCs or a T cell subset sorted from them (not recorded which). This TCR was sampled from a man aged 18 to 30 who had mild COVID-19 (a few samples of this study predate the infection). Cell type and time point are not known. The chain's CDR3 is CASSRSGGPPSMDEQFF. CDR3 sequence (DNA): TGTGCCAGCAGCCGTAGCGGGGGGCCTCCCTCGATGGATGAGCAGTTCTTC. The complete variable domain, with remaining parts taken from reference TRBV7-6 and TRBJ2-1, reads GAGVSQSPRYKVTKRGQDVALRCDPISGHVSLYWYRQALGQGPEFLTYFNYEAQQDKSGLPNDRFSAERPEGSISTLTIQRTEQRDSAMYRCASSRSGGPPSMDEQFFGPGTRLTVL.